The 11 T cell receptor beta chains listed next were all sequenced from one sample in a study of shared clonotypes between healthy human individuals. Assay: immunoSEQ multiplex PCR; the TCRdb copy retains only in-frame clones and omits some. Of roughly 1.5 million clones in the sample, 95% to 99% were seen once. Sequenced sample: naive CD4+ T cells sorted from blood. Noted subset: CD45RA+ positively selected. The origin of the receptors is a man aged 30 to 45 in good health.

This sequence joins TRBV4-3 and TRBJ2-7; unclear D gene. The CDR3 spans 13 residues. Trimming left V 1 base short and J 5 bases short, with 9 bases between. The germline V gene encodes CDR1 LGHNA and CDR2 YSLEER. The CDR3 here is CASSQVTQDEQYF. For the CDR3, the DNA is TGCGCCAGCAGCCAAGTAACCCAGGACGAGCAGTACTTC.

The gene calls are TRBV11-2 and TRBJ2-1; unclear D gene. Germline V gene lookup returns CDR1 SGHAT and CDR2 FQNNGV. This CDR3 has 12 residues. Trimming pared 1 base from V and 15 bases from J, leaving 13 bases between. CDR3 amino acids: CASSLGGRLGFF. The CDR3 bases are TGTGCCAGCAGCTTAGGCGGTCGGCTAGGGTTCTTC.

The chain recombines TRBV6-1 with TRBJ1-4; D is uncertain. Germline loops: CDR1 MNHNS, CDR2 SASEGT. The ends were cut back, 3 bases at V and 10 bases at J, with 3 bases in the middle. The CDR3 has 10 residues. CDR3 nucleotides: TGTGCCAGCAGTGATGGAAAACTGTTTTTT. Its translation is CASSDGKLFF.

The chain's CDR3 is CASSTGGVTGELFF. In DNA form, the CDR3 reads TGTGCCAGTAGTACAGGGGGAGTCACCGGGGAGCTGTTTTTT. The chain carries TRBV19 and TRBJ2-2; 7 positions agree with TRBD1. Trimming took 4 bases from V and 4 from J; bases not matched to a gene: 3. Germline CDR1 and CDR2: LNHDA and SQIVND (reference sequence). This CDR3 is built from 14 residues.

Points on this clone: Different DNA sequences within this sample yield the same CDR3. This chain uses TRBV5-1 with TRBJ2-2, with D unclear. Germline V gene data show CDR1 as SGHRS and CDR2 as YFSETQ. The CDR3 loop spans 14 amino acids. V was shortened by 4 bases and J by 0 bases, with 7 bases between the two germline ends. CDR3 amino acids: CASSPLANTGELFF. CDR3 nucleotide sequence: TGCGCCAGCAGCCCCCTCGCGAACACCGGGGAGCTGTTTTTT.

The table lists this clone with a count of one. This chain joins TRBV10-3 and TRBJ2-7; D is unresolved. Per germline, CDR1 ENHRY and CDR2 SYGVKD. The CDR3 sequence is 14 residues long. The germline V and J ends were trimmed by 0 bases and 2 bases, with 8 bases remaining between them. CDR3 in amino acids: CAISESAETYEQYF. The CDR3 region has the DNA TGTGCCATCAGTGAGTCGGCGGAAACCTACGAGCAGTACTTC.

Here the CDR3 reads CASSYSPSGSTDTQYF. DNA of the CDR3: TGTGCCAGCAGTTACTCGCCTAGCGGCAGCACAGATACGCAGTATTTT. The rearrangement links TRBV6-6 to TRBJ2-3; 7 nucleotides line up with TRBD2. The ends lost 0 bases at V and 0 bases at J; junction bases unmatched: 3. Germline CDR1 is MNHNY and CDR2 is SVGAGI (reference sequence). There are 16 residues in the CDR3.

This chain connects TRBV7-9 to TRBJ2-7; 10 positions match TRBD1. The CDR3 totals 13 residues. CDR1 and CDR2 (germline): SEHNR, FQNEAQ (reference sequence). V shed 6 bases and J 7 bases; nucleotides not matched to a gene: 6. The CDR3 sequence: CASRTGGSWEQYF. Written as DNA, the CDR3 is TGTGCCAGCAGGACAGGGGGCAGTTGGGAGCAGTACTTC.

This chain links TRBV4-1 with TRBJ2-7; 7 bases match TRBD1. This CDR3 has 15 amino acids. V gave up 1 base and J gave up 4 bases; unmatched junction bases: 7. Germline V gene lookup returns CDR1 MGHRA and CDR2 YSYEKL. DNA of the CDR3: TGCGCCAGCAGCCAAGTTCCCGGACAGGTATACGAGCAGTACTTC. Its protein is CASSQVPGQVYEQYF.

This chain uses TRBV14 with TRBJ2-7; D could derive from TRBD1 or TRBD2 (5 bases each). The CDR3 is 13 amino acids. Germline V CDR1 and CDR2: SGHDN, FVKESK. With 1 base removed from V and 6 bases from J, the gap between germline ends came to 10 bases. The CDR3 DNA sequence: TGTGCCAGCAGCCAAGCCCTGGGGGTCGAGCAGTACTTC. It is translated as CASSQALGVEQYF.

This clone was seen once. CDR3 sequence reads: CASSYSGRGLAPQHF. The CDR3 coding sequence is TGTGCCAGCAGTTACTCCGGCAGGGGCCTAGCACCCCAGCATTTT. The chain uses TRBV6-5 and TRBJ1-5, with D possibly matching TRBD1 (6 bases). This CDR3 contains 15 residues. Germline values: CDR1 MNHEY, CDR2 SVGAGI. Trimming took off 0 bases at V and 10 bases at J, with 16 bases between the two ends.